The 15 T cell receptor beta chains below come from one sample, sequenced in a study of OX40 agonist ivuxolimab in advanced cancers. Sequencing used immunoSEQ multiplex PCR; TCRdb keeps in-frame clones, though not all of them. The data hold some 99,000 clones, with around 94% observed a single time. Source: CD4+ or CD8+ T cells sorted from blood, taken in a trial of the OX40 agonist ivuxolimab. The origin of the receptors is an adult with an advanced solid tumor such as melanoma, head and neck, liver or kidney cancer.

J is TRBJ1-1 and V is TRBV19; D unresolved. The V end was cut by 6 bases, the J end by 4 bases, with 15 bases between. The CDR3 sequence is 14 residues long. Germline CDR1 is LNHDA and CDR2 is SQIVND (reference sequence). Here the CDR3 DNA reads TGTGCCAGTAGGGAGGGTCGGGCCAGCACTGAAGCTTTCTTT. Protein sequence: CASREGRASTEAFF.

The chain couples TRBV5-1 to TRBJ1-2; D call uncertain. The CDR3 covers 10 residues. The germline V and J ends were trimmed by 4 bases and 8 bases, with 6 bases remaining between them. The germline V gene encodes CDR1 SGHRS and CDR2 YFSETQ. The CDR3, as DNA: TGCGCCAGCAGCCTTGGAGGCTACACCTTC. Protein sequence: CASSLGGYTF.

The chain carries TRBV19 and TRBJ2-1; D is ambiguous. Germline V lookup: CDR1 LNHDA, CDR2 SQIVND (reference sequence). The CDR3 consists of 11 residues. V lost 7 bases and J 4 bases, leaving 5 bases between the germline ends. The CDR3 DNA is TGTGCCAGTAACCATTACAATGAGCAGTTCTTC. Residues: CASNHYNEQFF.

The chain links TRBV4-2 to TRBJ1-2; 10 nucleotides align to TRBD1. The germline CDR1 and CDR2 sequences are LGHNA and YNFKEQ. The trim removed 4 bases at V and 3 bases at J, leaving 8 bases unmatched. The CDR3 consists of 16 residues. The CDR3 region is CASSRQEGQGDYGYTF. The CDR3 region has the DNA TGTGCCAGCAGCCGACAGGAAGGACAGGGGGACTATGGCTACACCTTC.

The gene calls are TRBV6-6 and TRBJ1-5; possibly TRBD1 for D (5 bases). CDR1 and CDR2 (germline): MNHNY, SVGAGI (reference sequence). Trimming cost V 6 bases and J 0 bases, with 12 bases left between them. The CDR3 runs to 15 residues. CDR3 coding DNA: TGTGCCAGCAGATTCGACAGCAATAGCAATCAGCCCCAGCATTTT. Amino acid sequence: CASRFDSNSNQPQHF.

The rearrangement uses TRBV7-8 and TRBJ2-7; 7 bases match TRBD2. The CDR3 runs 15 residues. Germline assignment: CDR1 SGHVS and CDR2 FQNEAQ. V trimming: 5 bases; J trimming: 5 bases; junction bases outside the gene matches: 12. In DNA, the CDR3 is TGTGCCAGCAGCCCCCGGGGGGAGGTTTACCACGAGCAGTACTTC. As protein: CASSPRGEVYHEQYF.

The chain couples TRBV4-2 to TRBJ1-2, with TRBD1 matching over 9 bases. With 3 bases clipped from V and 8 bases from J, the junction kept 7 bases outside the gene matches. The CDR3 is made up of 14 amino acids. Germline V gene lookup returns CDR1 LGHNA and CDR2 YNFKEQ. For the CDR3, the DNA is TGTGCCAGCAGCCAGGTTCGACAGGGGGTCGGCTACACCTTC. Translation: CASSQVRQGVGYTF.

The gene calls are TRBV6-5 and TRBJ1-2; no clear D gene. Germline loops: CDR1 MNHEY, CDR2 SVGAGI. This CDR3 is 14 amino acids long. The V gene lost 2 bases and the J gene lost 1 base, with 8 bases spanning the gap. This chain's CDR3 is CASSYNHVNYGYTF. CDR3 DNA: TGTGCCAGCAGTTACAACCATGTTAACTATGGCTACACCTTC.

This clone appeared a single time. The chain joins TRBV28 to TRBJ2-4; 11 nucleotides match TRBD1. Losses at the gene ends were 2 bases for V and 6 bases for J; bases not matched to a gene: 18. Germline values: CDR1 MDHEN, CDR2 SYDVKM. The CDR3 runs 20 residues. The CDR3 DNA reads as TGTGCCAGCAGTTTAGGTGTCCTTTTCAGGTTTGGGACAGGGGGAAACATTCAGTACTTC. Protein sequence: CASSLGVLFRFGTGGNIQYF. Based on the CDR3 plus reference TRBV28 and TRBJ2-4, the full variable domain is DVKVTQSSRYLVKRTGEKVFLECVQDMDHENMFWYRQDPGLGLRLIYFSYDVKMKEKGDIPEGYSVSREKKERFSLILESASTNQTSMYLCASSLGVLFRFGTGGNIQYFGAGTRLSVL.

The chain has TRBV5-6 and TRBJ2-2; a weak D match, TRBD2 (7 bases). The germline V gene has CDR1 SGHDT and CDR2 YYEEEE. The CDR3 totals 16 residues. The ends were cut back, 4 bases at V and 4 bases at J, with 17 bases in the middle. CDR3 region: CASSRGGRGRTGELFF. The DNA of the CDR3 is TGTGCCAGCAGCAGGGGGGGACGGGGCCGCACCGGGGAGCTGTTTTTT.

The gene calls are TRBV7-2 and TRBJ1-1; 9 bases are shared with TRBD1. The CDR3 has 13 amino acids. Germline-derived CDR1 and CDR2 are SGHTA and FQGNSA. J gave up 4 bases and V 4 bases, and 1 base lay outside the gene matches. Here the CDR3 DNA reads TGTGCCAGCAGCTACAGGGGGCGCACTGAAGCTTTCTTT. Amino acid sequence: CASSYRGRTEAFF. Based on the CDR3 plus reference TRBV7-2 and TRBJ1-1, the full variable domain is GAGVSQSPSNKVTEKGKDVELRCDPISGHTALYWYRQSLGQGLEFLIYFQGNSAPDKSGLPSDRFSAERTGGSVSTLTIQRTQQEDSAVYLCASSYRGRTEAFFGQGTRLTVV.

The rearrangement links TRBV19 to TRBJ1-1; D gene unclear. This CDR3 has 13 residues. Germline V gives CDR1 LNHDA, CDR2 SQIVND (reference sequence). Trimming pared 0 bases from V and 5 bases from J, leaving 7 bases between. For the CDR3, the DNA is TGTGCCAGTAGTATAGAGTCGGGAACTGAAGCTTTCTTT. It codes for CASSIESGTEAFF.

The chain links TRBV6-5 to TRBJ2-7; the D gene is possibly TRBD2 (6 bases). In germline, CDR1 is MNHEY, CDR2 SVGAGI. CDR3 length: 13 amino acids. Trimming removed 6 bases from V and 6 bases from J, with 15 bases in between. The CDR3 spells CASSRGTASEQYF. DNA of the CDR3: TGTGCCAGCAGCCGCGGGACGGCCTCCGAGCAGTACTTC.

This chain uses TRBV5-4 with TRBJ2-1, with TRBD1 matching over 7 bases. Trimming took 4 bases from V and 6 from J; bases not matched to a gene: 10. CDR3 length equals 15 residues. The germline gives CDR1 SGHNT, CDR2 YYREEE (reference sequence). Written as DNA, the CDR3 is TGTGCCAGCAGCCTCGGACAGGTATCGGGCAATGAGCAGTTCTTC. Translation: CASSLGQVSGNEQFF.

The V call is TRBV4-1, the J call TRBJ2-5, with 10 bases matching TRBD2. Germline V gene sequence: CDR1 MGHRA, CDR2 YSYEKL. This CDR3 has 17 amino acids. The ends lost 0 bases at V and 1 base at J; junction bases unmatched: 5. The DNA for the CDR3 is TGCGCCAGCAGCCAAGAGAGCGGGGGGGCCCTCCAAGAGACCCAGTACTTC. It translates to CASSQESGGALQETQYF.